Listed below are T cell receptor beta chains from one sample, sequenced in a study of T cells in Graves' hyperthyroidism and ophthalmopathy. From the multiplex PCR reads, TCRdb called clonotypes with MiXCR, one entry per CDR3 protein. The sample lists roughly 500,000 distinct CDR3 sequences; 11% to 15% were seen once. Sequencing was carried out using blood. The receptors derive from a woman in her twenties or thirties with Graves' hyperthyroidism that later progressed to Graves' ophthalmopathy. Both conserved end residues are part of each CDR3. The order of the fields is V gene, J gene, clone size, D gene, CDR3 protein, CDR3 DNA. D genes are given only for firm matches. Some rows mark clone size as missing; the rest say once, few, many or name a class of expanded clone.

>TRBV19|TRBJ2-1|few|TRBD1
CASSIDGMQGAYNEQFF
TGTGCCAGTAGTATAGATGGGATGCAGGGGGCCTACAATGAGCAGTTCTTC
>TRBV29-1|TRBJ2-3|few|TRBD2
CSVEDLKTSGRINTDTQYF
TGCAGCGTTGAAGATCTAAAGACTAGCGGGAGAATTAACACAGATACGCAGTATTTT
>TRBV5-6|TRBJ1-1|few|-
CASSLPVNTEAFF
TGTGCCAGCAGCCTTCCAGTGAACACTGAAGCTTTCTTT
>TRBV5-1|TRBJ2-1|few|-
CASSLGGPQILSSYNEQFF
TGCGCCAGCAGCTTGGGAGGCCCCCAGATTTTAAGCTCCTACAATGAGCAGTTCTTC
>TRBV9|TRBJ1-2|many|-
CASSVASGAQGLGGYTF
TGTGCCAGCAGCGTAGCTTCAGGAGCCCAGGGCCTCGGTGGCTACACCTTC
>TRBV5-4|TRBJ2-2|many|TRBD2
CASSEGVAGGAGELFF
TGTGCCAGCAGTGAGGGGGTAGCGGGAGGCGCCGGGGAGCTGTTTTTT
>TRBV19|TRBJ1-2|many|TRBD1
CASSSDRVYGYTF
TGTGCCAGTAGTTCCGACAGGGTGTATGGCTACACCTTC
>TRBV9|TRBJ2-7|few|-
CASSVGAENYEQYF
TGTGCCAGCAGCGTAGGAGCGGAGAACTACGAGCAGTACTTC
>TRBV7-2|TRBJ1-4|-|TRBD1
CASSWGRTGRNLFF
TGTGCCAGCAGCTGGGGTAGGACAGGAAGGAATCTGTTTTTT
>TRBV6-1|TRBJ2-7|-|TRBD1
CASRGTGGPYEQYF
TGTGCCAGCAGAGGGACAGGGGGCCCATACGAGCAGTACTTC
>TRBV6-2/TRBV6-3|TRBJ2-5|many|-
CASRSTRSETQYF
TGTGCCAGCAGGTCTACTAGATCGGAGACCCAGTACTTC
>TRBV5-6|TRBJ1-4|-|-
CASSTGPTNEKLFF
TGTGCCAGCAGCACGGGACCAACTAATGAAAAACTGTTTTTT
>TRBV3-1|TRBJ2-5|many|TRBD2
CASSQWSGDDQETQYF
TGTGCCAGCAGCCAGTGGAGCGGGGATGACCAAGAGACCCAGTACTTC
>TRBV27|TRBJ1-5|many|-
CASSLRLEWNQPQHF
TGTGCCAGCAGTTTAAGGTTGGAGTGGAATCAGCCCCAGCATTTT
>TRBV6-1|TRBJ1-2|-|-
CASSEASPGRFDYGYTF
TGTGCCAGCAGTGAAGCAAGTCCCGGGCGATTTGACTATGGCTACACCTTC
>TRBV30|TRBJ2-1|many|-
CAWSDGSYNEQFF
TGTGCCTGGAGTGACGGGAGCTACAATGAGCAGTTCTTC
>TRBV19|TRBJ2-2|few|TRBD2
CASSGGLAGFGNTGELFF
TGTGCCAGTAGTGGGGGACTAGCGGGATTCGGAAACACCGGGGAGCTGTTTTTT
>TRBV10-3|TRBJ1-2|-|TRBD1
CAIRTGGDYGYTF
TGTGCCATCAGGACAGGGGGGGACTATGGCTACACCTTC
>TRBV12-3/TRBV12-4|TRBJ2-7|many|-
CASTGPTVSSYEQYF
TGTGCCAGCACCGGACCTACTGTCTCCTCCTACGAGCAGTACTTC
>TRBV7-2|TRBJ2-3|many|-
CASSLGPGGTDTQYF
TGTGCCAGCAGCTTAGGACCGGGAGGCACAGATACGCAGTATTTT
>TRBV4-1|TRBJ1-1|-|TRBD1
CASSQGGGLANRGRGTEAFF
TGCGCCAGCAGCCAAGGAGGCGGTTTAGCCAACAGGGGGCGAGGCACTGAAGCTTTCTTT
>TRBV28|TRBJ1-1|many|-
CASSYDRPSETEAFF
TGTGCCAGCAGCTATGACAGGCCCTCGGAGACTGAAGCTTTCTTT
>TRBV7-2|TRBJ2-7|-|-
CASSLARVAAGAYEQYF
TGTGCCAGCAGCTTAGCCAGGGTGGCGGCCGGGGCCTACGAGCAGTACTTC
>TRBV7-3|TRBJ2-1|many|TRBD2
CASSLKRAGWGEQFF
TGTGCCAGCAGCTTAAAGAGAGCGGGATGGGGTGAGCAGTTCTTC
>TRBV28|TRBJ1-1|many|-
CASSLISQVNTEAFF
TGTGCCAGCAGTTTAATTAGTCAAGTGAACACTGAAGCTTTCTTT
>TRBV12-5|TRBJ2-1|few|-
CASGLPTSKPSHNEQFF
TGTGCTAGTGGTTTGCCGACCAGTAAGCCTAGCCACAATGAGCAGTTCTTC
>TRBV12-3/TRBV12-4|TRBJ2-1|-|TRBD2
CASRPGTSGSYNEQFF
TGTGCCAGCAGACCCGGGACTAGCGGGAGTTACAATGAGCAGTTCTTC
>TRBV2|TRBJ2-7|-|-
CATRGGDRYEQYF
TGTGCCACCAGAGGGGGGGATCGTTACGAGCAGTACTTC
>TRBV9|TRBJ2-1|-|-
CASGFTEGNEQFF
TGTGCCAGCGGGTTTACTGAGGGCAATGAGCAGTTCTTC